A single sample gave rise to the 21 T cell receptor beta chains below, sequenced in a study of metastatic and nonmetastatic thyroid tumors. No treatment of any kind had been given to any patient before thyroid surgery. TCRdb reprocessed the PCR reads using MiXCR. This sample has 2,000 to 3,000 clones, with roughly a quarter found just once. The sample taken for sequencing was tumor tissue. These TCRs come from a female donor with papillary thyroid cancer or a benign thyroid nodule (not recorded which). Some clones in this sample may be carry-over from other donors' samples.

This clone came up a few times. The gene calls are TRBV19 and TRBJ2-3, with D hard to call. Germline V gives CDR1 LNHDA, CDR2 SQIVND (reference sequence). Between the trimmed V and J ends, which lost 8 bases and 3 bases, there was a span of 12 bases. The CDR3 covers 13 residues. DNA for the CDR3: TGTGCCAGTTCCCCGATGGCGACAGATACGCAGTATTTT. This translates into CASSPMATDTQYF.

The chain has TRBV30 and TRBJ2-7; D may be TRBD2 (5 bases). CDR3 length: 13 residues. Trimming stripped 5 bases from V and 3 bases from J, with 14 bases between. Germline-derived CDR1 and CDR2 are GTSNPN and SVGIG (reference sequence). CDR3 sequence (DNA): TGTGCCTGGCAGAGCGGCCCGGGCTACGAGCAGTACTTC. Its translation is CAWQSGPGYEQYF.

V usage is TRBV9 and J usage is TRBJ2-1; 8 positions agree with TRBD2. The CDR3 contains 14 residues. Trimming at V came to 2 bases and at J to 8 bases, leaving 6 bases not matched to a gene. Germline CDR1 reads SGDLS; CDR2 reads YYNGEE. CDR3 sequence (DNA): TGTGCCAGCAGCGTTCAAGCGGGAGTGTATGAGCAGTTCTTC. This encodes CASSVQAGVYEQFF. Based on the CDR3 plus reference TRBV9 and TRBJ2-1, the full variable domain is DSGVTQTPKHLITATGQRVTLRCSPRSGDLSVYWYQQSLDQGLQFLIQYYNGEERAKGNILERFSAQQFPDLHSELNLSSLELGDSALYFCASSVQAGVYEQFFGPGTRLTVL.

Turning to this clone: A single base separates this from a much larger clone, so it may be a read error. The chain uses TRBV5-1 and TRBJ1-6, with TRBD1 matching over 7 bases. CDR1 and CDR2 (germline): SGHRS, YFSETQ. The length of the CDR3 is 14 residues. CDR3 in amino acids: CAGSYTGENSPLHF. The CDR3 DNA is TGCGCCGGCAGCTATACAGGGGAGAATTCACCCCTCCACTTT.

By proportion, this clone is large. The chain joins TRBV5-1 to TRBJ2-5, with D possibly matching TRBD1 (5 bases). CDR3 length: 14 residues. Trimming took off 3 bases at V and 3 bases at J, with 12 bases between the two ends. Germline CDR1 reads SGHRS; CDR2 reads YFSETQ. CDR3 sequence (DNA): TGCGCCAGCAGCTCTCACAGGAGCGAAGAGACCCAGTACTTC. It specifies CASSSHRSEETQYF.

This clone turned up a few times. This rearrangement joins TRBV28 to TRBJ1-1, with D perhaps TRBD1 (5 bases). V lost 5 bases and J 8 bases, leaving 21 bases between the germline ends. The CDR3 has 15 residues. Germline-derived CDR1 and CDR2 are MDHEN and SYDVKM. The CDR3 coding sequence is TGTGCCAGCAGTCCCCAATCGGGACGTAGGAAAGAAGCTTTCTTT. Amino acid sequence: CASSPQSGRRKEAFF.

V and J are TRBV28 and TRBJ2-7; a weak D match, TRBD2 (5 bases). Germline CDR1 and CDR2: MDHEN and SYDVKM. V gave up 5 bases and J gave up 2 bases, with 7 bases separating them. This CDR3 is built from 12 residues. Here the CDR3 DNA reads TGTGCCAGCAGTCGGGGTCCCTACGAGCAGTACTTC. This gives the protein CASSRGPYEQYF.

The V gene is TRBV19, the J gene TRBJ2-7; D uncertain. V dropped 3 bases and J dropped 2 bases, with 8 bases sitting between them. CDR3 size: 13 residues. Looked up from germline, CDR1 is LNHDA and CDR2 is SQIVND (reference sequence). The CDR3: CASSMPWAYEQYF. The CDR3 DNA reads as TGTGCCAGTAGTATGCCCTGGGCCTACGAGCAGTACTTC.

This clone has more than one count but fewer than ten. A junction end diverges from the germline sequence, so it may reflect a read error. This chain joins TRBV6-1 and TRBJ2-7, with D hard to call. From germline, CDR1 is MNHNS and CDR2 SASEGT. The CDR3 loop spans 14 amino acids. Written as DNA, the CDR3 is TGTGCCAGCAGTGACCCGATTACAGTTTACGGGCAGTACTTC. Its protein product is CASSDPITVYGQYF.

The chain links TRBV28 to TRBJ1-2, with D maybe TRBD1 (5 bases). The CDR3 spans 13 residues. Trimming shortened V by 3 bases and J by 6 bases, and 11 bases separated the two germline ends. Germline lookup yields CDR1 MDHEN and CDR2 SYDVKM. For the CDR3, the DNA is TGTGCCAGCAGTTTCAGGGCTCTCCATGGCTACACCTTC. It is translated as CASSFRALHGYTF.

In its sample, this clone was seen a few times. The chain couples TRBV6-6 to TRBJ2-1; 11 nucleotides agree with TRBD1. CDR1 is MNHNY, CDR2 SVGAGI, per germline (reference sequence). Trimming at V came to 6 bases and at J to 3 bases, leaving 10 bases not matched to a gene. CDR3 length: 17 amino acids. CDR3: CASSKGTGGSHYNEQFF. CDR3 DNA: TGTGCCAGCAGCAAAGGGACAGGGGGATCACACTACAATGAGCAGTTCTTC.

This rearrangement joins TRBV11-2 to TRBJ2-3, with 13 positions matching TRBD2. With 6 bases clipped from V and 3 bases from J, the junction kept 9 bases outside the gene matches. CDR3 size: 17 residues. CDR1 SGHAT and CDR2 FQNNGV come from the germline V gene. The DNA of the CDR3 is TGTGCCAGCAGTACTAGCGGGAGGGCGCTAAGGACAGATACGCAGTATTTT. This translates into CASSTSGRALRTDTQYF. Complete variable domain (other parts from reference TRBV11-2 and TRBJ2-3): EAGVAQSPRYKIIEKRQSVAFWCNPISGHATLYWYQQILGQGPKLLIQFQNNGVVDDSQLPKDRFSAERLKGVDSTLKIQPAKLEDSAVYLCASSTSGRALRTDTQYFGPGTRLTVL.

The chain couples TRBV10-3 to TRBJ1-1; the D gene is possibly TRBD1 (6 bases). Germline-derived CDR1 and CDR2 are ENHRY and SYGVKD. The CDR3 extends over 14 amino acids. With 4 bases removed from V and 5 bases from J, the gap between germline ends came to 14 bases. CDR3 amino acids: CAISGGGARTEAFF. The CDR3 DNA follows: TGTGCCATCAGTGGAGGGGGGGCTCGGACTGAAGCTTTCTTT.

This clone showed up just a few times. The CDR3 sequence is CAISESTGGRETQYF. CDR3 bases: TGTGCCATCAGTGAGTCGACCGGGGGCCGGGAGACCCAGTACTTC. This chain uses TRBV10-3 with TRBJ2-5; D is possibly TRBD1 or TRBD2 (6 bases each). This CDR3 comprises 15 residues. The germline V gene encodes CDR1 ENHRY and CDR2 SYGVKD. V gave up 0 bases and J gave up 5 bases, with 13 bases separating them.

This clone has only a few counts. The chain employs TRBV6-2 or TRBV6-3 and TRBJ1-5, with D possibly matching TRBD1 (6 bases). Germline V gene sequence: CDR1 MNHEY, CDR2 SVGEGT. V was clipped by 2 bases and J by 4 bases, with 9 bases between them. The CDR3 is made up of 14 amino acids. CDR3 region: CASSYLTGNQPQHF. The CDR3, as DNA: TGTGCCAGCAGTTACCTTACAGGGAATCAGCCCCAGCATTTT.

The sample holds many counts of this clone. V gene TRBV28 combines with J gene TRBJ2-7, with D possibly being TRBD1 (7 bases). Between the trimmed V and J ends, which lost 3 bases and 4 bases, there was a span of 16 bases. Looked up from germline, CDR1 is MDHEN and CDR2 is SYDVKM. CDR3 length: 15 residues. The CDR3 loop reads CASSFQVTGRYEQYF. The CDR3 nucleotides read TGTGCCAGCAGTTTCCAGGTGACAGGGAGGTACGAGCAGTACTTC.

In its sample, this clone was seen a few times. The rearrangement uses TRBV6-6 and TRBJ1-4; 7 bases agree with TRBD1. Trimming removed 2 bases from V and 6 bases from J; junction bases left unmatched: 6. This CDR3 has 15 residues. Per the germline V gene, CDR1 is MNHNY and CDR2 is SVGAGI (reference sequence). Written as DNA, the CDR3 is TGTGCCAGCAGTTACGGAGGGGGCGCCCATGAAAAACTGTTTTTT. It yields the protein CASSYGGGAHEKLFF.

The chain recombines TRBV18 with TRBJ2-1, with TRBD2 identical over 12 bases. Germline CDR1 reads KGHSH; CDR2 reads LQKENI. The V segment lost 3 bases and the J segment 7 bases; nucleotides outside the gene matches: 7. The CDR3 spans 16 residues. DNA for the CDR3: TGTGCCAGCTCACCGCGGACTAGCGGGGACGAGAATGAGCAGTTCTTC. Encoded protein: CASSPRTSGDENEQFF.

This chain links TRBV28 with TRBJ2-7, with D unclear. This CDR3 comprises 14 residues. CDR1 is MDHEN and CDR2 is SYDVKM in the germline V gene. With 6 bases removed from V and 2 bases from J, the gap between germline ends came to 14 bases. In nucleotides, the CDR3 is TGTGCCAGCAGCCGGTGGGGTAGGGCCTACGAGCAGTACTTC. Protein sequence: CASSRWGRAYEQYF.

The chain employs TRBV30 and TRBJ1-5, with 7 bases matching TRBD1. Per the germline V gene, CDR1 is GTSNPN and CDR2 is SVGIG (reference sequence). Trimming at V came to 2 bases and at J to 6 bases, leaving 7 bases not matched to a gene. This CDR3 region has 14 residues. The CDR3 spells CAWSPIGGRQPQHF. The CDR3 bases are TGTGCCTGGAGTCCCATAGGGGGCCGTCAGCCCCAGCATTTT.

V gene TRBV28 combines with J gene TRBJ2-7, with D perhaps TRBD1 or TRBD2 (5 bases each). The CDR3 totals 14 residues. Germline lookup yields CDR1 MDHEN and CDR2 SYDVKM. Trimming took 4 bases from V and 0 from J, leaving 10 bases between them. The CDR3 nucleotides read TGTGCCAGCAGTTCGGGACGTAGCTCCTACGAGCAGTACTTC. Protein sequence: CASSSGRSSYEQYF.